This TCR beta chain was recovered during a study of tumor-infiltrating lymphocytes in localized non-small cell lung cancer. There are 13 residues in the CDR3. Trimming took 6 bases from V and 4 from J; bases not matched to a gene: 5. Germline CDR1 MNHEY, CDR2 SVGAGI. Profiling relied on immunoSEQ multiplex PCR, and the TCRdb table lists in-frame clones only, not all of them. The table records about 9,500 clones, 60% to 80% of them present only once. V is TRBV6-5 and J is TRBJ1-1; 7 bases match TRBD1. The TCR sequence derives from a human donor with non-small cell lung cancer. Source material: lung tumor tissue. The CDR3 protein is CASRLDRVTEAFF. CDR3 in DNA: TGTGCCAGCAGACTTGACAGGGTCACTGAAGCTTTCTTT.